This T cell receptor beta chain was sequenced during a study of shared clonotypes between healthy human individuals. This clone was seen ten or more times. Libraries were prepared by immunoSEQ multiplex PCR; TCRdb keeps only in-frame clonotypes and omits some of them. This sample has roughly 640,000 clones, with 74% found just once. Germline CDR1 reads SGHRS; CDR2 reads YFSETQ. Trimming stripped 4 bases from V and 1 base from J, with 14 bases between. This CDR3 has 15 amino acids. This sequence joins TRBV5-1 and TRBJ1-1, with a possible D match to TRBD1 (6 bases). Sequenced material: memory CD4+ T cells sorted from blood. Subset noted: CD45RA-negative fraction. The receptor was derived from a woman younger than 45 in good health. The CDR3 nucleotides are TGCGCCAGCAGCATCGGGACATATCCGAACACTGAAGCTTTCTTT. Amino acid sequence: CASSIGTYPNTEAFF.